This T cell receptor beta chain was observed in a study of shared clonotypes between healthy human individuals. Points from the study as a whole: Clonotypes which were not shared had lower generation probabilities than clonotypes that all four donors shared.

An assay was performed, and its level was deep. Some clones are missing from TCRdb's copy, which holds only in-frame ones; the method was immunoSEQ multiplex PCR. Of some 1 million clones detected, approximately 70% appear once; the ten largest clones hold around 1.4%. In the case of this clone: Its antigen is unidentified.

V lost 0 bases and J lost 1, with 12 bases in between. This CDR3 spans 16 amino acids. Germline assignment: CDR1 SGHRS and CDR2 YFSETQ. The sequence was obtained from a man aged 18 to 35 in good health. The chain carries TRBV5-1 and TRBJ2-3; no firm D call. Specimen: memory CD4+ T cells sorted from blood. Subset in this sample: CD45RA-negative fraction. CDR3 sequence reads: CASSLEGRTGTDTQYF. CDR3 nucleotide sequence: TGCGCCAGCAGCTTGGAAGGACGGACCGGCACAGATACGCAGTATTTT. The full variable domain, completed using reference TRBV5-1 and TRBJ2-3, is KAGVTQTPRYLIKTRGQQVTLSCSPISGHRSVSWYQQTPGQGLQFLFEYFSETQRNKGNFPGRFSGRQFSNSRSEMNVSTLELGDSALYLCASSLEGRTGTDTQYFGPGTRLTVL.